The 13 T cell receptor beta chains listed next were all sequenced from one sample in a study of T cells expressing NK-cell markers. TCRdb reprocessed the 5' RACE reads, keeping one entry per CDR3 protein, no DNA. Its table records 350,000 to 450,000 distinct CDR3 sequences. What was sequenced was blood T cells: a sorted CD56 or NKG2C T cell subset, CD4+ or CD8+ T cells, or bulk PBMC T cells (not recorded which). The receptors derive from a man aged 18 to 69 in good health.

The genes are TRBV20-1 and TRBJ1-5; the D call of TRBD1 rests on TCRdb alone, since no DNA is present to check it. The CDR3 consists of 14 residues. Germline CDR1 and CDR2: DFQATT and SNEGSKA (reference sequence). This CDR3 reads CSARIAGELQPQHF.

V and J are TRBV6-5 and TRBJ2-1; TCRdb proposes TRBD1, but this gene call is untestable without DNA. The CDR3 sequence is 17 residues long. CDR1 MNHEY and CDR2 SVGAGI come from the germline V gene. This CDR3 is CASNPGTASSSYNEQFF.

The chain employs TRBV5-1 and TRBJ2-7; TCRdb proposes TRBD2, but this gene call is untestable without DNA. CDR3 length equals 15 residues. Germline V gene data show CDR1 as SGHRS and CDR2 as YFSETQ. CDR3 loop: CASSLRAQDLYEQYF. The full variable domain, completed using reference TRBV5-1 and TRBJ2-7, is KAGVTQTPRYLIKTRGQQVTLSCSPISGHRSVSWYQQTPGQGLQFLFEYFSETQRNKGNFPGRFSGRQFSNSRSEMNVSTLELGDSALYLCASSLRAQDLYEQYFGPGTRLTVT.

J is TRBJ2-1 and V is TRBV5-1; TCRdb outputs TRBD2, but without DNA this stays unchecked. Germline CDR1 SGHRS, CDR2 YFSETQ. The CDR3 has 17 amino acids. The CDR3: CASSLHLSSGGYNEQFF.

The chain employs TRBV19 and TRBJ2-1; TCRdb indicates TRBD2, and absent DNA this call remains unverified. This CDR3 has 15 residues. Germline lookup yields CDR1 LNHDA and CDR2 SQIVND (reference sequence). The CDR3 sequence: CASSSGGLPYNEQFF.

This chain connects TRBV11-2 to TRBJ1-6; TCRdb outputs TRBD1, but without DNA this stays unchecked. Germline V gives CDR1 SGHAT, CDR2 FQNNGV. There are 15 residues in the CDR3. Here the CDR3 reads CASSKGTVRNSPLHF.

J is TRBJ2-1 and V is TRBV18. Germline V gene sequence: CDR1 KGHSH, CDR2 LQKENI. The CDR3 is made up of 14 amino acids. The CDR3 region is CASSQLTPYNEQFF.

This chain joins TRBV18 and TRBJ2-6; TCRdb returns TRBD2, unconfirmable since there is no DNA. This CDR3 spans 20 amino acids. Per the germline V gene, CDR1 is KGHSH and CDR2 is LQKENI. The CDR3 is CASSPLPGLAESTGANVLTF.

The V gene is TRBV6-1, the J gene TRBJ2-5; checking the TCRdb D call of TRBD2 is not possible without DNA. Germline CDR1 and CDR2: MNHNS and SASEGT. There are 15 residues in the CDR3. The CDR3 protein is CASIMTSGGGETQYF.

The CDR3 region is CASSPNRGPGELFF. This chain uses TRBV3-1 with TRBJ2-2; the D call from TCRdb, TRBD1, cannot be confirmed without DNA. This CDR3 comprises 14 residues. Germline assignment: CDR1 LGHDT and CDR2 YNNKEL (reference sequence).

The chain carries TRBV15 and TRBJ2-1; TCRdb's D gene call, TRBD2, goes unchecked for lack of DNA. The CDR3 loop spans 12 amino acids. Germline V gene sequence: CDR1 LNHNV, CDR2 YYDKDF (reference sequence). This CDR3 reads CATSREMEGQFF.

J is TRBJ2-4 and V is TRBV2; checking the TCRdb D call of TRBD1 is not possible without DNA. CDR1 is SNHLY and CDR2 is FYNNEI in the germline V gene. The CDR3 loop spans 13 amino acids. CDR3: CASSLARGNIQYF.

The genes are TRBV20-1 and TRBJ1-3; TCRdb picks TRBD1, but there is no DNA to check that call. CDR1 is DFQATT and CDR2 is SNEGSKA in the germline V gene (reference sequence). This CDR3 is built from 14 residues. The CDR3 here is CSADQGFSGNTIYF.